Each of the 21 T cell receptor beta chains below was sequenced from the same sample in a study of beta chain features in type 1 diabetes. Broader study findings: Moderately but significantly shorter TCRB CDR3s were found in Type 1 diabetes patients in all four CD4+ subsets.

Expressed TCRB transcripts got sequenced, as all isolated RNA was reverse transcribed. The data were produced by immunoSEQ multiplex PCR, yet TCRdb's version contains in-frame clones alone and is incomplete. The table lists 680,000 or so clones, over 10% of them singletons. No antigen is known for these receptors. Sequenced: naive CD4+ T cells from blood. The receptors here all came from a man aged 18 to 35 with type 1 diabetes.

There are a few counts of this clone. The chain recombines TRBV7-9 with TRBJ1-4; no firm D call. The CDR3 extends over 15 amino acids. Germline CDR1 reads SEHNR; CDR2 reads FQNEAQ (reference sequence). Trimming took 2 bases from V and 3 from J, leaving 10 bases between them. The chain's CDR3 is CASSLTDSANEKLFF. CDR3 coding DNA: TGTGCCAGCAGCTTAACGGACTCAGCTAATGAAAAACTGTTTTTT.

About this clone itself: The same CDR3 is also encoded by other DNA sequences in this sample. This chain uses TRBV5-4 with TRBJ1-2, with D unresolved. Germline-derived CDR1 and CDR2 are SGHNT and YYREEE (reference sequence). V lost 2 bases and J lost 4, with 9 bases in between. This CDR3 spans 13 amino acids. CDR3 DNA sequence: TGTGCCAGCAGCTTCGGGGAGTCCTATGGCTACACCTTC. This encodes CASSFGESYGYTF.

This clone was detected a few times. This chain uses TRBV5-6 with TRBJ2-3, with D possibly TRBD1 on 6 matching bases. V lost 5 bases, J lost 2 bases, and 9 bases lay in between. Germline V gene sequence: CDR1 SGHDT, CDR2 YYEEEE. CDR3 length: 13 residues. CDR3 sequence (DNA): TGTGCCAGCAGACGGACAGCCACAGATACGCAGTATTTT. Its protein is CASRRTATDTQYF.

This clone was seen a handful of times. The CDR3 is CASSPPDSSPLHF. The CDR3 DNA sequence: TGTGCCAGCAGCCCCCCGGATAGTTCACCCCTCCACTTT. The chain is built from TRBV5-4 and TRBJ1-6, with D uncertain. The V end was cut by 4 bases, the J end by 9 bases, with 11 bases between. The germline CDR1 and CDR2 sequences are SGHNT and YYREEE (reference sequence). CDR3 length: 13 amino acids.

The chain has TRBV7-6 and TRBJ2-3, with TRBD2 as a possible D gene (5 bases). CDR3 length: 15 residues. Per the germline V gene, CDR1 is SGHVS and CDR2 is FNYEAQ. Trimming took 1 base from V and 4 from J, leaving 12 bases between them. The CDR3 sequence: CASSLGPSPPDTQYF. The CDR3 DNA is TGTGCCAGCAGCTTAGGCCCTAGCCCTCCAGATACGCAGTATTTT.

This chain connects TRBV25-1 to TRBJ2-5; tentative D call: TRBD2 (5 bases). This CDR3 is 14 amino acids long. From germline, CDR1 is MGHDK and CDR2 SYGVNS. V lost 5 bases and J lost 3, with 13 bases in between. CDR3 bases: TGTGCCAGCAGTCCCCCAGAACTAGAAGAGACCCAGTACTTC. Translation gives CASSPPELEETQYF. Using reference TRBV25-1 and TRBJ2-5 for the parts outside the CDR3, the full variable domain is EADIYQTPRYLVIGTGKKITLECSQTMGHDKMYWYQQDPGMELHLIHYSYGVNSTEKGDLSSESTVSRIRTEHFPLTLESARPSHTSQYLCASSPPELEETQYFGPGTRLLVL.

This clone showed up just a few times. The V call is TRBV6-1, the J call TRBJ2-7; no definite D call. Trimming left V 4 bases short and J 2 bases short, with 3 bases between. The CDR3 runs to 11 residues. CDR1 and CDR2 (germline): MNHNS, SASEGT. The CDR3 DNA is TGTGCCAGCAGTGGAGCCTACGAGCAGTACTTC. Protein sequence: CASSGAYEQYF.

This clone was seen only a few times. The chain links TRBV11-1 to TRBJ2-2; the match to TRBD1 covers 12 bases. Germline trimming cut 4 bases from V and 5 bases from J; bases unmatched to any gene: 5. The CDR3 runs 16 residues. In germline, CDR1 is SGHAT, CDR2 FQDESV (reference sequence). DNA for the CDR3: TGTGCCAGCAGCTCGGGGACAGGGGGCAAAACCGGGGAGCTGTTTTTT. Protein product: CASSSGTGGKTGELFF.

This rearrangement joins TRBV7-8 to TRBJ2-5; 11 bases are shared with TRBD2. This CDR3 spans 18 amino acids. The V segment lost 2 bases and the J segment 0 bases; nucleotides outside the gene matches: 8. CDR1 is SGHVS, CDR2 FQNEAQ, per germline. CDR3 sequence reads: CASSLRPLAGVHQETQYF. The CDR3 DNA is TGTGCCAGCAGCTTAAGGCCACTAGCGGGAGTACACCAAGAGACCCAGTACTTC.

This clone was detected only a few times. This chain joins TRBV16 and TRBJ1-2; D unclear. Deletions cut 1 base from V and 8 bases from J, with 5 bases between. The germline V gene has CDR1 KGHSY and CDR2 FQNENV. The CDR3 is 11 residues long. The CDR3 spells CASSQLSGYTF. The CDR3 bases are TGTGCCAGCAGCCAATTAAGCGGCTACACCTTC.

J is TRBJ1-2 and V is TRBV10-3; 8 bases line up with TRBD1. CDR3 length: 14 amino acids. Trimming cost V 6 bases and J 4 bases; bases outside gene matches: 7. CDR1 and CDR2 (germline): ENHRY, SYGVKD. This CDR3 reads CAIRRTGRPYGYTF. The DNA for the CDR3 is TGTGCCATCAGACGGACAGGGCGGCCCTATGGCTACACCTTC.

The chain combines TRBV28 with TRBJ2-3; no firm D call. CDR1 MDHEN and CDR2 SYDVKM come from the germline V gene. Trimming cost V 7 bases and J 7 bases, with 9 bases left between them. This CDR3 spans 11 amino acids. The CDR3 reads CASTGLYTQYF. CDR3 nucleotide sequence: TGTGCCAGCACCGGCCTCTATACGCAGTATTTT.

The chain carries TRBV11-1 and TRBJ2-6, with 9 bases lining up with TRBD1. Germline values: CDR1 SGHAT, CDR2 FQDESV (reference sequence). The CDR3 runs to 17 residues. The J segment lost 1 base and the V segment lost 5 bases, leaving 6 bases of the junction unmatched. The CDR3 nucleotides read TGTGCCAGCAGCCCAGGGACAGGGTCGTCTGGGGCCAACGTCCTGACTTTC. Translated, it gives CASSPGTGSSGANVLTF.

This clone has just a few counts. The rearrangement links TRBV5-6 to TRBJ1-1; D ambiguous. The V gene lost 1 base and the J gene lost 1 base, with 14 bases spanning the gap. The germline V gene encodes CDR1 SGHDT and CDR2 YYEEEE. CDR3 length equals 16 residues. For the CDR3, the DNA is TGTGCCAGCAGCTTGATCCCCTACCCACCGAACACTGAAGCTTTCTTT. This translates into CASSLIPYPPNTEAFF.

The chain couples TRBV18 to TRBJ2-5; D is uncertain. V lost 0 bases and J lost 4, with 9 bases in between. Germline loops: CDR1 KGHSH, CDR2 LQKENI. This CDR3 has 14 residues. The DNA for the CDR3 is TGTGCCAGCTCACCACCCGTTGTCCTAGAGACCCAGTACTTC. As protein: CASSPPVVLETQYF.

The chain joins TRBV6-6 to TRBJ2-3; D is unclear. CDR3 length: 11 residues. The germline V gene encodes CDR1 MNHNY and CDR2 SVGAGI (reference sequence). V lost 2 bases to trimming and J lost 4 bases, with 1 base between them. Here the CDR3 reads CASSYADTQYF. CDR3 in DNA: TGTGCCAGCAGTTACGCAGATACGCAGTATTTT.

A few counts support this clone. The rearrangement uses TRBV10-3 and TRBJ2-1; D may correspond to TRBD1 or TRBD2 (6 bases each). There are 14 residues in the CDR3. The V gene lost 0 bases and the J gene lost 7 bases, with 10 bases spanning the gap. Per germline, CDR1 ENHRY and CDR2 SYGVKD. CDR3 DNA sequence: TGTGCCATCAGTGAGTCGGGGGGACATAATGAGCAGTTCTTC. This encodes CAISESGGHNEQFF.

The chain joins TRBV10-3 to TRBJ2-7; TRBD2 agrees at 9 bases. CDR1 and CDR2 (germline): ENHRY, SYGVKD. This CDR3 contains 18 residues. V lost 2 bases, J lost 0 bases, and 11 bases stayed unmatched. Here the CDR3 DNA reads TGTGCCATCAGTGAGGCCCCTGGGCTAGCGGGGAGCTCCTACGAGCAGTACTTC. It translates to CAISEAPGLAGSSYEQYF.

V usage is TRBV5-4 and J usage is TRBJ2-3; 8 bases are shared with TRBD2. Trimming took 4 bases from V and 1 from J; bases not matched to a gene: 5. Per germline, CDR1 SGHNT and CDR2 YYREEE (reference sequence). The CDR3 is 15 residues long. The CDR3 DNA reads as TGTGCCAGCAGCCCACTTAGCGGGGGCACAGATACGCAGTATTTT. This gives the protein CASSPLSGGTDTQYF.

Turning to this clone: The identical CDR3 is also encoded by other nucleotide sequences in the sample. The DNA for the CDR3 is TGTGCCACCAGCAGAGATTTGGGACAAGAGACCCAGTACTTC. This translates into CATSRDLGQETQYF. J is TRBJ2-5 and V is TRBV15; D unresolved. The CDR3 spans 14 residues. The germline V gene encodes CDR1 LNHNV and CDR2 YYDKDF (reference sequence). V was pared by 0 bases and J by 2 bases, with 7 bases between.

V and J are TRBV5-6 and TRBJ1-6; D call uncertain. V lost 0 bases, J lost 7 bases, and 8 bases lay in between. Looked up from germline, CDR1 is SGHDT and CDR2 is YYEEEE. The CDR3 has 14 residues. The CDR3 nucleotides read TGTGCCAGCAGCTTGGTTGCAGTAAATTCACCCCTCCACTTT. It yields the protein CASSLVAVNSPLHF.